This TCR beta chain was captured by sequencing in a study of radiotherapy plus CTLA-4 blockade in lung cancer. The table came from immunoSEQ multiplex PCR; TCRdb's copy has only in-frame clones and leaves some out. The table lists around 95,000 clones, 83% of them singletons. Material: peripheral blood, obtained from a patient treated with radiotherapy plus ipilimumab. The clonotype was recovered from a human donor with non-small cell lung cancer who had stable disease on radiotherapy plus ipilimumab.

The CDR3 coding sequence is TGTGCCAGCAGCGGACAGGGCTACGAGCAGTACTTC. It yields the protein CASSGQGYEQYF. V gene TRBV9 combines with J gene TRBJ2-7, with TRBD1 identical over 7 bases. This CDR3 comprises 12 residues. The germline V gene has CDR1 SGDLS and CDR2 YYNGEE. The trim removed 3 bases at V and 3 bases at J, leaving 0 bases unmatched. Full variable domain (rest looked up from reference TRBV9 and TRBJ2-7): DSGVTQTPKHLITATGQRVTLRCSPRSGDLSVYWYQQSLDQGLQFLIQYYNGEERAKGNILERFSAQQFPDLHSELNLSSLELGDSALYFCASSGQGYEQYFGPGTRLTVT.